A single T cell receptor beta chain is shown here with its context. Its antigen remains unidentified. This sample stems from a study of OX40 agonist ivuxolimab in advanced cancers. The wider study: Patients took ivuxolimab, an agonistic anti-OX40 (CD134) antibody. The dose of intravenous ivuxolimab that patients received every 2 weeks ranged from 0.01 to 10 mg/kg. General study results and limits: At 0.1 to 3.0 mg/kg, CD4+ and CD8+ blood T cells expanded clonally by week 6. Some nonresponders also had low normalized T-cell clonal expansion.

The data were produced by immunoSEQ multiplex PCR, yet TCRdb's version contains in-frame clones alone and is incomplete. The repertoire consists of under 50,000 clones, with 75% to 90% occurring once and the leading ten covering roughly 5%. The input for sequencing was CD4+ or CD8+ T cells sorted from blood, taken in a trial of the OX40 agonist ivuxolimab. The source is an adult with an advanced solid tumor such as melanoma, head and neck, liver or kidney cancer.

The CDR3 DNA reads TGTGCCAGCAGTAGGGGACAGGGAAACACCATATATTTT. It translates to CASSRGQGNTIYF. V and J are TRBV6-1 and TRBJ1-3; 7 bases fit TRBD1. CDR3 length: 13 amino acids. CDR1 is MNHNS and CDR2 is SASEGT in the germline V gene. Trimming took 5 bases from V and 4 from J; bases not matched to a gene: 2.